The rows below give T cell receptor beta chains drawn from one sample of a study. From the 5' RACE reads, TCRdb called clonotypes with MiXCR, one entry per CDR3 protein. Here the sample spans 25,000 to 35,000 distinct CDR3 sequences, roughly a quarter being singletons. Sample: memory CD4+ T cells sorted from blood. All receptors come from a female donor with breast cancer. CDR3s include the opening cysteine and the closing phenylalanine or tryptophan. Fields, in order: D gene, clone size, V gene, J gene, CDR3 protein, CDR3 DNA. D genes are given only for firm matches. Expanded clones get a size class; other rows say once, few or many, or leave the size out.

-	large	TRBV4-2	TRBJ2-1	CASSPHWMDLKAGEQFF	TGTGCCAGCAGCCCACACTGGATGGACTTAAAGGCTGGTGAGCAGTTCTTC
-	many	TRBV27	TRBJ1-1	CASSLYPPTGTEAFF	TGTGCCAGCAGTTTATACCCCCCGACAGGAACTGAAGCTTTCTTT
TRBD1	-	TRBV7-9	TRBJ1-4	CASSLPRDRNEKLFF	TGTGCCAGCAGCTTACCCCGGGACAGGAATGAAAAACTGTTTTTT
-	-	TRBV6-5	TRBJ2-3	CTSSRSEPEDTQYF	TGTACCAGCAGCCGGAGTGAGCCAGAGGATACGCAGTATTTT
-	-	TRBV6-1	TRBJ1-1	CASSGDYRVVRTEAFF	TGTGCCAGCAGTGGGGATTATCGTGTGGTTCGCACTGAAGCTTTCTTT
-	-	TRBV5-1	TRBJ1-1	CASSPEPTEAFF	TGCGCCAGCAGCCCGGAACCCACTGAAGCTTTCTTT
-	-	TRBV7-2	TRBJ2-1	CASSPTGLRGDEQFF	TGTGCCAGCAGCCCTACGGGACTGCGTGGGGATGAGCAGTTCTTC
-	many	TRBV10-1	TRBJ2-1	CASNNEQFF	TGCGCCAGCAACAATGAGCAGTTCTTC
-	-	TRBV27	TRBJ1-1	CASSLYSTEAFF	TGTGCCAGCAGTTTATATTCGACTGAAGCTTTCTTT
TRBD2	-	TRBV6-2/TRBV6-3	TRBJ2-7	CASRTASGTYEQYF	TGTGCCAGCAGAACGGCTAGCGGGACGTACGAGCAGTACTTC
-	-	TRBV5-5	TRBJ1-3	CASSLAGQGSGNTIYF	TGTGCCAGCAGCTTGGCCGGTCAGGGGTCTGGAAACACCATATATTTT
-	-	TRBV5-1	TRBJ2-6	CASSFGGRAPSGAKVLTF	TGCGCCAGCAGCTTCGGGGGGCGGGCGCCCTCTGGGGCAAAAGTCCTGACTTTC
TRBD1	many	TRBV7-8	TRBJ1-2	CASSSAGTGEDTF	TGTGCCAGCAGCTCCGCCGGGACAGGGGAGGACACCTTC
TRBD2	-	TRBV4-1	TRBJ2-1	CASSPMTSGNPYNEQFF	TGCGCCAGCAGCCCTATGACTAGCGGGAACCCTTACAATGAGCAGTTCTTC
TRBD1	medium-sized	TRBV4-3	TRBJ2-2	CASSPTGMNTGELFF	TGCGCCAGCAGCCCGACAGGGATGAACACCGGGGAGCTGTTTTTT
TRBD2	many	TRBV6-2/TRBV6-3	TRBJ2-5	CASRTKSGTSPQETQYF	TGTGCCAGCAGGACTAAATCAGGGACTAGTCCCCAAGAGACCCAGTACTTC
TRBD1	few	TRBV27	TRBJ2-7	CASQGQGSYEQYF	TGTGCCAGCCAGGGACAGGGGTCCTACGAGCAGTACTTC
TRBD1	-	TRBV9	TRBJ2-7	CASSVAQGGPYEQYF	TGTGCCAGCAGCGTAGCACAGGGGGGCCCCTACGAGCAGTACTTC
TRBD1	-	TRBV7-9	TRBJ2-1	CASSFPVGQGVSYNGQFF	TGTGCCAGCAGTTTCCCAGTCGGACAGGGGGTTTCCTACAATGGGCAGTTCTTC
-	-	TRBV12-3/TRBV12-4	TRBJ1-5	CASSLNSNQPRHF	TGTGCCAGCAGTTTAAACTCTAACCAGCCCCGGCATTTT
-	few	TRBV7-2	TRBJ1-2	CASSLAGGGGYTF	TGTGCCAGCAGCTTAGCAGGGGGAGGCGGCTACACCTTC
-	many	TRBV13	TRBJ1-5	CASSPGPSNQPQHF	TGTGCCAGCAGTCCGGGGCCAAGCAATCAGCCCCAGCATTTT
TRBD2	-	TRBV15	TRBJ2-4	CATSHQGGTSGMIAKNIQYF	TGTGCCACCAGCCATCAAGGGGGAACTAGCGGAATGATAGCCAAAAACATTCAGTACTTC
-	few	TRBV4-1	TRBJ2-7	CASSQGPDYQSYEQYF	TGCGCCAGCAGCCAGGGACCCGACTACCAATCCTACGAGCAGTACTTC
-	few	TRBV14	TRBJ1-2	CASSQAPGSKIDTF	TGTGCCAGCAGCCAGGCTCCGGGATCAAAGATCGACACCTTC
-	-	TRBV18	TRBJ2-1	CASSLGKTYNEQFF	TGTGCCAGCTCCCTCGGGAAGACCTACAATGAGCAGTTCTTC
TRBD1	many	TRBV29-1	TRBJ1-6	CSVGGGNSPLHF	TGCAGCGTTGGAGGGGGCAATTCACCCCTCCACTTT
-	few	TRBV5-5	TRBJ2-6	CASSLGAQGRPGANVLTF	TGTGCCAGCAGCTTGGGGGCACAGGGAAGACCTGGGGCCAACGTCCTGACTTTC
-	-	TRBV6-1	TRBJ2-5	CASRPVEGRKETQYF	TGTGCCAGCAGGCCGGTTGAGGGGAGGAAAGAGACCCAGTACTTC
-	few	TRBV18	TRBJ2-3	CASSPRTPPDTQYF	TGTGCCAGCTCACCGCGTACTCCACCAGATACGCAGTATTTT
-	few	TRBV6-2/TRBV6-3	TRBJ1-3	CASSNLDSSSGNTIYF	TGTGCCAGCAGTAATTTGGACAGCAGCTCTGGAAACACCATATATTTT
-	many	TRBV5-1	TRBJ2-7	CASSLIAGSYEQYF	TGCGCCAGCAGCTTGATTGCCGGATCCTACGAGCAGTACTTC
TRBD1	-	TRBV9	TRBJ2-6	CANSIRPGTGVGANVLTF	TGTGCCAACAGCATACGTCCCGGGACAGGGGTTGGGGCCAACGTCCTGACTTTC
-	few	TRBV7-2	TRBJ1-2	CASSLEPGDAITF	TGTGCCAGCAGCTTAGAGCCGGGGGACGCAATCACCTTC
TRBD1	once	TRBV28	TRBJ2-7	CASSPPGTVSYEQYF	TGTGCCAGCAGCCCGCCCGGGACAGTCTCCTACGAGCAGTACTTC
-	-	TRBV12-3/TRBV12-4	TRBJ2-7	CAGSPGGSSYEQYF	TGTGCCGGCAGTCCCGGGGGTAGCTCCTACGAGCAGTACTTC
TRBD2	many	TRBV5-1	TRBJ2-1	CASSSSGIRTYNEQFF	TGCGCCAGCAGTTCGAGCGGGATCCGCACCTACAATGAGCAGTTCTTC
TRBD1	-	TRBV9	TRBJ1-2	CASSVKGIGTGDGGHTF	TGTGCCAGCAGCGTAAAGGGAATTGGGACAGGGGATGGCGGCCACACCTTC
TRBD1	few	TRBV15	TRBJ2-5	CATSRVGQGEETQYF	TGTGCCACCAGCAGAGTGGGACAGGGCGAAGAGACCCAGTACTTC
TRBD1	many	TRBV4-3	TRBJ2-1	CASRQGQGSYNEQFF	TGCGCCAGCAGGCAGGGACAGGGGTCCTACAATGAGCAGTTCTTC
-	-	TRBV24-1	TRBJ1-5	CAASATPTGGNQPQHF	TGTGCCGCCAGTGCCACCCCGACCGGGGGCAATCAGCCCCAGCATTTT
TRBD2	many	TRBV20-1	TRBJ2-7	CSARGLTSGGPIDSYEQYF	TGCAGTGCTAGGGGGTTGACTAGCGGGGGGCCCATCGACTCCTACGAGCAGTACTTC
-	few	TRBV5-5	TRBJ1-5	CASSLGQPGRHQPQHF	TGTGCCAGCAGCTTGGGACAGCCCGGACGGCATCAGCCCCAGCATTTT
-	few	TRBV9	TRBJ2-2	CASSAEEAGGGELFF	TGTGCCAGCAGCGCGGAGGAGGCCGGAGGCGGGGAGCTGTTTTTT
TRBD2	few	TRBV4-3	TRBJ2-2	CASSRRLAGGPNTGELFF	TGCGCCAGCAGCCGCAGACTAGCGGGAGGACCGAACACCGGGGAGCTGTTTTTT
-	-	TRBV27	TRBJ1-2	CASSSSGGIGNYGYTF	TGTGCCAGCAGTTCCTCGGGGGGGATTGGGAACTATGGCTACACCTTC
TRBD1	-	TRBV27	TRBJ1-1	CASSFGGGADTEAFF	TGTGCCAGCAGTTTTGGAGGGGGCGCGGACACTGAAGCTTTCTTT
-	-	TRBV4-1	TRBJ2-1	CASSQGLVNEQFF	TGCGCCAGCAGCCAAGGTCTAGTTAATGAGCAGTTCTTC
TRBD2	-	TRBV12-3/TRBV12-4	TRBJ2-3	CASSPGLAGGLSTDTQYF	TGTGCCAGCAGCCCGGGACTAGCGGGAGGTCTTAGCACAGATACGCAGTATTTT
-	-	TRBV4-1	TRBJ1-4	CASSQDRYNEKLFF	TGCGCCAGCAGCCAAGACAGATATAATGAAAAACTGTTTTTT
TRBD1	many	TRBV5-1	TRBJ2-1	CASSLPQGSEQFF	TGCGCCAGCAGCCTACCACAGGGGTCTGAGCAGTTCTTC